This T cell receptor beta chain was identified in a study of blood T cells in healthy people across ages. A note on this clonotype: Its antigen is unidentified.

Trimming shortened V by 1 base and J by 6 bases, and 10 bases separated the two germline ends. Germline assignment: CDR1 MGHDK and CDR2 SYGVNS. This CDR3 region has 14 residues. Notes on the study in general: Estimates of total diversity, which came from one million sequenced T cells, were considered to be underestimates. Significant beta diversity loss was already apparent by age around 36, declining roughly linearly.

Combining a sample-barcoded 5' primer with a J-beta primer mix, a second PCR ran for 7 to 11 cycles. Every cDNA was tagged by a template-switch adaptor with 12 random nucleotides. TCRdb re-analysed the 5' RACE reads in MiXCR, keeping a single row per CDR3 protein. The sample comprises some 1,500,000 distinct CDR3 sequences, approximately 43% of which are singletons, and approximately 4% rests with the top ten. The extraction recovered at least 6 micrograms of total RNA per sample. Material for sequencing was blood. The gene calls are TRBV25-1 and TRBJ2-1; D gene ambiguous. This TCR was sampled from a woman under 30 in good health. The CDR3 loop is CASSESRAPNEQFF. As DNA, the CDR3 is TGTGCCAGCAGTGAATCCCGCGCCCCCAATGAGCAGTTCTTC.